The next 12 T cell receptor beta chains were all read from a single sample in a study of T cells after yellow fever vaccination. TCRdb analysed the 5' RACE reads with MiXCR anew, one entry per CDR3 protein. Of approximately 160,000 distinct CDR3 sequences detected, roughly 8.8% appear once; the ten largest clones hold under 40%. Sequencing was performed on CD8+ T cells sorted from PBMCs, taken 45 days after the yellow fever booster vaccination. The receptors here all came from a man younger than 30 who received the YFV17D yellow fever vaccine.

Only a few counts were recorded for this clonotype. This chain joins TRBV12-3 or TRBV12-4 and TRBJ2-5; 10 nucleotides agree with TRBD2. V lost 3 bases to trimming and J lost 3 bases; unmatched junction nucleotides: 4. CDR3 length equals 15 residues. The CDR3 DNA sequence: TGTGCCAGCAGTTTTAGCGGGGGGTCAGAAGAGACCCAGTACTTC. Protein: CASSFSGGSEETQYF.

The chain joins TRBV6-2 or TRBV6-3 to TRBJ1-5; D might be TRBD1 (6 bases). This CDR3 is 15 amino acids long. The germline V and J ends were trimmed by 2 bases and 7 bases, with 15 bases remaining between them. Germline lookup yields CDR1 MNHEY and CDR2 SVGEGT. CDR3 nucleotides: TGTGCCAGCAGTTACAGCCCGGGGGCGGGACAGCCCCAGCATTTT. Residues: CASSYSPGAGQPQHF.

This clonotype has ten or more counts. This rearrangement joins TRBV27 to TRBJ1-2; TRBD1 is a possible D gene (5 bases). Trimming pared 0 bases from V and 7 bases from J, leaving 9 bases between. Germline assignment: CDR1 MNHEY and CDR2 SMNVEV (reference sequence). The CDR3 spans 13 residues. The CDR3 coding sequence is TGTGCCAGCAGTTTATCAGAGGGGAGTGGCTACACCTTC. Protein product: CASSLSEGSGYTF.

The rearrangement links TRBV20-1 to TRBJ2-7, with D uncertain. The CDR3 sequence is 12 residues long. Trimming pared 0 bases from V and 6 bases from J, leaving 9 bases between. The germline CDR1 and CDR2 sequences are DFQATT and SNEGSKA (reference sequence). The CDR3 sequence is CSAREALGEQYV. The CDR3 DNA reads TGCAGTGCTAGAGAAGCATTAGGCGAGCAGTACGTC.

In this sample, this clonotype turned up a few times. This rearrangement joins TRBV7-9 to TRBJ2-3; D is perhaps TRBD1 (5 bases). The germline gives CDR1 SEHNR, CDR2 FQNEAQ (reference sequence). Trimming shortened V by 5 bases and J by 3 bases, and 24 bases separated the two germline ends. The CDR3 extends over 18 amino acids. For the CDR3, the DNA is TGTGCCAGCAGCCTATTAAAGGTCGTGGAAGGGGATACAGATACGCAGTATTTT. Encoded protein: CASSLLKVVEGDTDTQYF.

The chain uses TRBV7-9 and TRBJ2-7; D uncertain. CDR3 length equals 13 residues. V was cut by 5 bases and J by 9 bases, with 17 bases left in between. Germline V gene lookup returns CDR1 SEHNR and CDR2 FQNEAQ (reference sequence). DNA of the CDR3: TGTGCCAGCAGCCCGGTCGGCGAGTTAGGGCAGTACGTC. It yields the protein CASSPVGELGQYV.

This clonotype was picked up a small number of times. The chain couples TRBV21-1 to TRBJ2-7. TRBV21-1 is listed as a pseudogene. The CDR3 extends over 15 amino acids. This CDR3 is CASSKTGVFGYEQYF. In nucleotides, the CDR3 is TGTGCCAGCAGCAAAACGGGAGTCTTCGGCTACGAGCAGTACTTC.

The rearrangement uses TRBV18 and TRBJ2-3; tentatively, D is TRBD1 or TRBD2 (6 bases each). Germline V CDR1 and CDR2: KGHSH, LQKENI. The CDR3 is 17 residues long. V dropped 3 bases and J dropped 2 bases, with 18 bases sitting between them. The CDR3 sequence: CASSPILGAGNTDTQYF. Written as DNA, the CDR3 is TGTGCCAGCTCACCCATACTGGGGGCGGGAAACACAGATACGCAGTATTTT.

This clonotype turned up a few times. This chain links TRBV7-9 with TRBJ2-5; maybe TRBD2 (5 bases). Germline CDR1 and CDR2: SEHNR and FQNEAQ (reference sequence). The CDR3 extends over 16 amino acids. V lost 3 bases, J lost 3 bases, and 17 bases lay in between. CDR3 residues: CASSLPRAQRKETQYF. As DNA, the CDR3 is TGTGCCAGCAGCTTGCCCCGGGCGCAGCGGAAAGAGACCCAGTACTTC.

This clonotype was seen many times. The V call is TRBV13, the J call TRBJ2-3; D may be TRBD1 or TRBD2 (5 bases each). The CDR3 loop spans 14 amino acids. CDR1 PRHDT and CDR2 FYEKMQ come from the germline V gene (reference sequence). With 1 base removed from V and 8 bases from J, the gap between germline ends came to 13 bases. For the CDR3, the DNA is TGTGCCAGCAGCTTAGTATTGGGGGATGGTACGCAGTATTTT. It translates to CASSLVLGDGTQYF. The full variable domain, its missing parts supplied by reference TRBV13 and TRBJ2-3, is AAGVIQSPRHLIKEKRETATLKCYPIPRHDTVYWYQQGPGQDPQFLISFYEKMQSDKGSIPDRFSAQQFSDYHSELNMSSLELGDSALYFCASSLVLGDGTQYFGPGTRLTVL.

This clonotype was counted a few times. This chain uses TRBV7-9 with TRBJ2-3, with a tentative D call TRBD2 (5 bases). Germline V gives CDR1 SEHNR, CDR2 FQNEAQ (reference sequence). This CDR3 region has 15 residues. V was shortened by 5 bases and J by 0 bases, with 12 bases between the two germline ends. CDR3 sequence reads: CASSPRRGSTDTQYF. Here the CDR3 DNA reads TGTGCCAGCAGCCCCCGCCGGGGTAGCACAGATACGCAGTATTTT.

The chain is built from TRBV5-4 and TRBJ2-5, with a tentative D call TRBD2 (6 bases). The V end was cut by 4 bases, the J end by 4 bases, with 11 bases between. Germline V gene lookup returns CDR1 SGHNT and CDR2 YYREEE (reference sequence). The CDR3 extends over 13 amino acids. CDR3 sequence reads: CASSGDLAETQYF. CDR3 bases: TGTGCCAGCAGCGGGGACTTAGCAGAGACCCAGTACTTC.